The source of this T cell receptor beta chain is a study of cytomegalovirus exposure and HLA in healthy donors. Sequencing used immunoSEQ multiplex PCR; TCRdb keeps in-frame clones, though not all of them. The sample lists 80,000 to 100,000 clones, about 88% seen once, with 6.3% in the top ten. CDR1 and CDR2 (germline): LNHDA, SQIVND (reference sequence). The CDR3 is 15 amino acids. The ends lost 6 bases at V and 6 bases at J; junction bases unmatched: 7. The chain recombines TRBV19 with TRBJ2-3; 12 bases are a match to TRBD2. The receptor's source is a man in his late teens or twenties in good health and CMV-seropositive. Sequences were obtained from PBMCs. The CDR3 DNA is TGTGCCAGTAGGGGTTCTAGCGGGGGGGCCGATACGCAGTATTTT. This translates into CASRGSSGGADTQYF.